Below are 10 T cell receptor beta chains sequenced from a single sample in a study of CD8+CD57+ T cells in acquired aplastic anemia. According to the study, genomic DNA was the template for TCR beta VDJ and CDR3 profiling. TCRdb re-called the reads with MiXCR, one entry per CDR3 protein. The table lists about 220,000 distinct CDR3 sequences, 34% of them singletons, with around 1.1% in the top ten. The material sequenced was sorted CD4+, CD8+, or CD8+CD57+ T cells (not recorded which) from PBMCs. The receptors shown here come from a human donor in good health, serving as a control.

The V call is TRBV2, the J call TRBJ1-5; D possibly corresponds to TRBD1 (5 bases). V was cut by 0 bases and J by 0 bases, with 27 bases left in between. The length of the CDR3 is 22 residues. Germline-derived CDR1 and CDR2 are SNHLY and FYNNEI. The CDR3, as DNA: TGTGCCAGCAGTGAAGCGCCTAAAAGAGGGGTTCTTTTCGCGTATAGCAATCAGCCCCAGCATTTT. Translated: CASSEAPKRGVLFAYSNQPQHF. Using reference TRBV2 and TRBJ1-5 for the parts outside the CDR3, the full variable domain is EPEVTQTPSHQVTQMGQEVILRCVPISNHLYFYWYRQILGQKVEFLVSFYNNEISEKSEIFDDQFSVERPDGSNFTLKIRSTKLEDSAMYFCASSEAPKRGVLFAYSNQPQHFGDGTRLSIL.

This clonotype was detected many times. This sequence joins TRBV2 and TRBJ2-2, with 13 nucleotides matching TRBD2. V lost 5 bases, J lost 3 bases, and 6 bases stayed unmatched. The germline CDR1 and CDR2 sequences are SNHLY and FYNNEI. CDR3 length: 17 residues. The CDR3 DNA reads TGTGCCAGCAGTTCGACTAGCGGGAGGTTGCACACCGGGGAGCTGTTTTTT. Protein product: CASSSTSGRLHTGELFF.

The table lists this clonotype with many counts. The chain is built from TRBV2 and TRBJ1-2, with D hard to call. Germline CDR1 reads SNHLY; CDR2 reads FYNNEI. The CDR3 has 14 residues. V dropped 4 bases and J dropped 1 base, with 10 bases sitting between them. As DNA, the CDR3 is TGTGCCAGCAGTGGAAAGGTTTTTAACTATGGCTACACCTTC. Protein sequence: CASSGKVFNYGYTF.

The rearrangement links TRBV3-1 to TRBJ1-2, with a weak D call TRBD1 (6 bases). CDR1 and CDR2 (germline): LGHDT, YNNKEL (reference sequence). The CDR3 contains 14 residues. The V and J ends lost 1 base and 4 bases respectively, with 10 bases between them. As DNA, the CDR3 is TGTGCCAGCAGCCAAGGAGGGGGAGTCTATGGCTACACCTTC. Translated, it gives CASSQGGGVYGYTF.

On this clonotype itself: With a much larger clone just one base away, this may be a read error. The chain's CDR3 is CASSIPGYSYGQYF. As DNA, the CDR3 is TGTGCCAGTAGTATTCCAGGGTACTCCTACGGGCAGTACTTC. The genes are TRBV19 and TRBJ2-7, with TRBD1 as a possible D gene (5 bases). The CDR3 totals 14 residues. Germline CDR1 is LNHDA and CDR2 is SQIVND (reference sequence). The full variable domain, completed using reference TRBV19 and TRBJ2-7, is DGGITQSPKYLFRKEGQNVTLSCEQNLNHDAMYWYRQDPGQGLRLIYYSQIVNDFQKGDIAEGYSVSREKKESFPLTVTSAQKNPTAFYLCASSIPGYSYGQYFGPGTRLTVT.

In this sample, this clonotype turned up many times. This chain joins TRBV10-1 and TRBJ1-1; 8 positions match TRBD1. V was pared by 6 bases and J by 4 bases, with 4 bases of the junction left unmatched. The CDR3 loop spans 13 amino acids. Germline V CDR1 and CDR2: WNHNN, SYGVQD (reference sequence). The CDR3 region is CASRPGQGTEAFF. The CDR3 region has the DNA TGCGCCAGCAGGCCCGGACAGGGCACTGAAGCTTTCTTT.

This chain uses TRBV30 with TRBJ1-2, with D unresolved. Trimming pared 5 bases from V and 3 bases from J, leaving 13 bases between. Germline lookup yields CDR1 GTSNPN and CDR2 SVGIG (reference sequence). This CDR3 is built from 13 residues. The DNA for the CDR3 is TGTGCCTGGTCCCTTAGTTTGGACTATGGCTACACCTTC. This sequence encodes CAWSLSLDYGYTF.

V is TRBV14 and J is TRBJ1-2, with a tentative D call TRBD1 (6 bases). Germline V gene sequence: CDR1 SGHDN, CDR2 FVKESK. The V end was cut by 1 base, the J end by 8 bases, with 20 bases between. The CDR3 is made up of 16 amino acids. CDR3 bases: TGTGCCAGCAGCCAAGGCCGGGGGGCCAACGCGGGGGGCTACACCTTC. The encoded protein is CASSQGRGANAGGYTF.

Note on this clonotype: A single base separates this from a much larger clone, so it may be a read error. In this CDR3 the conserved last residue, phenylalanine or tryptophan, is missing, so a read error is likely. The chain joins TRBV7-2 to TRBJ1-5; D gene uncertain. The CDR3 contains 13 residues. The germline V and J ends were trimmed by 5 bases and 2 bases, with 7 bases remaining between them. CDR1 is SGHTA and CDR2 is FQGNSA in the germline V gene. The CDR3 loop is CASSQEGNQPQHL. CDR3 nucleotides: TGTGCCAGCAGCCAAGAGGGCAATCAGCCCCAGCATCTT.

This clonotype appeared a few times. The rearrangement joins TRBV5-5 to TRBJ1-2, with TRBD1 identical over 8 bases. The CDR3 covers 16 residues. The V gene's germline CDR1 is SGHKS and CDR2 YYEKEE (reference sequence). Losses at the gene ends were 0 bases for V and 3 bases for J; bases not matched to a gene: 7. CDR3 bases: TGTGCCAGCAGCTTGGTGTTTCAGGGGGCATACTATGGCTACACCTTC. It yields the protein CASSLVFQGAYYGYTF.